This entry features one T cell receptor (beta chain) sequence. Its specificity is not known. The sample belongs to a study of T cells in Graves' hyperthyroidism and ophthalmopathy. From under 12 ml of fresh peripheral blood, PBMCs were isolated. Amplification of TCR beta CDR3 regions was performed using RNA transcripts as template. The TCR CDR3 was amplified in a first-round RT-PCR using the HTBI primer set. MiXCR, applied by TCRdb to the multiplex PCR reads, yields one record per CDR3 protein. The table lists a few hundred thousand distinct CDR3 sequences, around 16% of them singletons. General observations from the study: The authors' 13 V-J model separated ophthalmopathy from stable hyperthyroidism. In validation, the model predicted ophthalmopathy. These predictions came a median approximately 6.5 months before onset.

Germline V gene data show CDR1 as SGHDN and CDR2 as FVKESK. Trimming pared 4 bases from V and 2 bases from J, leaving 11 bases between. The CDR3 loop spans 14 amino acids. The sample consisted of blood. The chain carries TRBV14 and TRBJ1-1; no reliable D call. This TCR was recovered from a woman in her twenties or thirties with Graves' hyperthyroidism. CDR3: CASSPFPDNTEAFF. The CDR3 nucleotides read TGTGCCAGCAGCCCGTTCCCAGACAACACTGAAGCTTTCTTT.